Below, 32 T cell receptor beta chains from the same sample are listed, as sequenced in a study of technical replicates of blood from several donors. TCRdb's copy holds only in-frame clones and misses some; the assay was immunoSEQ multiplex PCR. The table records tens of thousands of clones, more than 85% of them present only once. The sequenced sample consisted of T cells isolated from PBMCs. These receptors all stem from a human donor in good health. Some clones in this sample may be carry-over from other donors' samples.

The chain combines TRBV5-4 with TRBJ2-7, with D perhaps matching TRBD1 (7 bases). The CDR3 consists of 14 residues. Germline lookup yields CDR1 SGHNT and CDR2 YYREEE (reference sequence). With 2 bases removed from V and 3 bases from J, the gap between germline ends came to 12 bases. The CDR3 is CASSLQGRLYEQYF. CDR3 nucleotides: TGTGCCAGCAGCTTACAGGGGAGGCTCTACGAGCAGTACTTC.

V usage is TRBV7-3 and J usage is TRBJ2-1; 14 nucleotides agree with TRBD2. The CDR3 length is 21 residues. Trimming removed 4 bases from V and 2 bases from J; junction bases left unmatched: 16. Germline lookup yields CDR1 SGHTA and CDR2 FQGTGA. This CDR3 is CASSSPHPGTSGSAPYNEQFF. The CDR3 DNA is TGTGCCAGCAGCTCGCCCCACCCCGGGACTAGCGGGAGCGCCCCCTACAATGAGCAGTTCTTC.

The rearrangement uses TRBV21-1 and TRBJ2-7; the table's D gene call, TRBD1, was not cross checked with the DNA. TRBV21-1 is flagged as a pseudogene. CDR3 length: 14 residues. The CDR3 DNA reads TGTGCCAGCAGCAATGGCTCCCTCTCCTACGAGCAGTACTTC. Residues: CASSNGSLSYEQYF.

V is TRBV29-1 and J is TRBJ1-1, with D hard to call. The CDR3 extends over 14 amino acids. The germline CDR1 and CDR2 sequences are SQVTM and ANQGSEA. The V and J ends lost 6 bases and 2 bases respectively, with 16 bases between them. The CDR3 loop is CSVHVGRVNTEAFF. The CDR3 DNA sequence: TGCAGCGTCCACGTCGGGAGGGTTAACACTGAAGCTTTCTTT. The whole variable domain, filled in from reference TRBV29-1 and TRBJ1-1, reads SAVISQKPSRDICQRGTSLTIQCQVDSQVTMMFWYRQQPGQSLTLIATANQGSEATYESGFVIDKFPISRPNLTFSTLTVSNMSPEDSSIYLCSVHVGRVNTEAFFGQGTRLTVV.

The chain uses TRBV7-3 and TRBJ2-5; 7 nucleotides match TRBD1. This CDR3 region has 14 residues. The V gene end was trimmed by 5 bases and the J gene end by 2 bases; junction bases not matched to a gene: 5. Germline values: CDR1 SGHTA, CDR2 FQGTGA. The CDR3 DNA follows: TGTGCCAGCAGCCCCCAGGGACAGCAAGAGACCCAGTACTTC. Translating gives CASSPQGQQETQYF.

The chain links TRBV25-1 to TRBJ2-2; 8 nucleotides line up with TRBD2. Germline CDR1 MGHDK, CDR2 SYGVNS. Trimming at V came to 1 base and at J to 4 bases, leaving 8 bases not matched to a gene. CDR3 size: 17 residues. The CDR3 here is CASSESDREGGTGELFF. The CDR3 region has the DNA TGTGCCAGCAGTGAATCCGACCGGGAGGGCGGCACCGGGGAGCTGTTTTTT.

The V gene is TRBV4-3, the J gene TRBJ2-2, with D unresolved. The germline V and J ends were trimmed by 2 bases and 8 bases, with 24 bases remaining between them. The CDR3 is 18 residues long. The germline V gene encodes CDR1 LGHNA and CDR2 YSLEER. The CDR3 is CASSQFPPVTDGGGELFF. CDR3 nucleotide sequence: TGCGCCAGCAGCCAATTTCCCCCAGTGACCGATGGCGGAGGGGAGCTGTTTTTT.

The chain has TRBV14 and TRBJ2-7; D gene uncertain. CDR1 and CDR2 (germline): SGHDN, FVKESK. V shed 1 base and J shed 3 bases, with 7 bases lying between them. CDR3 length: 13 amino acids. As DNA, the CDR3 is TGTGCCAGCAGCCAAGTATACGGCTACGAGCAGTACTTC. As protein: CASSQVYGYEQYF.

Here the CDR3 reads CASSINDRPNTGELFF. DNA of the CDR3: TGTGCCAGTAGTATAAATGACAGGCCGAACACCGGGGAGCTGTTTTTT. The chain employs TRBV19 and TRBJ2-2; possible D gene TRBD1, 6 bases. The CDR3 is made up of 16 amino acids. CDR1 LNHDA and CDR2 SQIVND come from the germline V gene (reference sequence). Trimming removed 2 bases at V and 0 bases at J, with 10 bases between.

The J gene is TRBJ2-1, the V gene TRBV19; 15 nucleotides agree with TRBD2. This CDR3 is built from 15 residues. The germline V gene encodes CDR1 LNHDA and CDR2 SQIVND (reference sequence). Trimming at V came to 4 bases and at J to 8 bases, leaving 3 bases not matched to a gene. CDR3 loop: CASSTGLAGGHEQFF. DNA for the CDR3: TGTGCCAGTAGTACGGGACTAGCGGGAGGCCATGAGCAGTTCTTC.

This sequence joins TRBV6-1 and TRBJ2-7, with unresolved D. Trimming removed 3 bases at V and 5 bases at J, with 11 bases between. The CDR3 is made up of 13 amino acids. Per germline, CDR1 MNHNS and CDR2 SASEGT. CDR3 region: CASSDQVRDEQYF. The DNA of the CDR3 is TGTGCCAGCAGTGACCAGGTGAGAGACGAGCAGTACTTC.

V usage is TRBV28 and J usage is TRBJ2-7; 9 bases are shared with TRBD2. From germline, CDR1 is MDHEN and CDR2 SYDVKM. The CDR3 loop spans 14 amino acids. Germline trimming cut 2 bases from V and 2 bases from J; bases unmatched to any gene: 1. In DNA, the CDR3 is TGTGCCAGCAGTTTAGCGGGAGGGACCTACGAGCAGTACTTC. It codes for CASSLAGGTYEQYF.

V and J are TRBV18 and TRBJ1-2; D not certain. The CDR3 extends over 13 amino acids. CDR1 KGHSH and CDR2 LQKENI come from the germline V gene. V was pared by 1 base and J by 4 bases, with 7 bases between. The CDR3 loop reads CASSPHPRYGYTF. The CDR3 DNA reads as TGTGCCAGCTCACCACATCCTCGCTATGGCTACACCTTC.

The chain is built from TRBV5-5 and TRBJ2-7, with D possibly matching TRBD1 (6 bases). CDR1 and CDR2 from the germline V gene are SGHKS and YYEKEE (reference sequence). V was clipped by 2 bases and J by 6 bases, with 15 bases between them. There are 14 residues in the CDR3. DNA for the CDR3: TGTGCCAGCAGCTTTTTTACACAGGGTTCCGAGCAGTACTTC. This gives the protein CASSFFTQGSEQYF.

This clone was found once. The V and J genes are TRBV19 and TRBJ2-7, with 9 bases fitting TRBD2. The CDR3 spans 15 residues. V lost 5 bases and J lost 3; bases outside the gene matches: 8. Germline V gene sequence: CDR1 LNHDA, CDR2 SQIVND (reference sequence). In nucleotides, the CDR3 is TGTGCCAGTAGTCAAGGACTAGCGAGACACTACGAGCAGTACTTC. Its translation: CASSQGLARHYEQYF.

This clone occurred once. The rearrangement joins TRBV4-1 to TRBJ2-3; 10 nucleotides align to TRBD2. The CDR3 has 18 residues. The germline V gene has CDR1 MGHRA and CDR2 YSYEKL. Unmatched junction bases numbered 10, after V lost 1 base and J lost 3 bases. CDR3 nucleotides: TGCGCCAGCAGCCAAGGTCCCCCCAGCGGGAGGGGGACAGATACGCAGTATTTT. Translation: CASSQGPPSGRGTDTQYF.

The chain links TRBV6-4 to TRBJ1-5; maybe TRBD1 (6 bases). V lost 8 bases, J lost 6 bases, and 11 bases lay in between. CDR3 size: 12 residues. Germline loops: CDR1 MRHNA, CDR2 SNTAGT. CDR3 nucleotides: TGTGCCAGCGGAAGGGGGAGTCAGCCCCAGCATTTT. Amino acid sequence: CASGRGSQPQHF.

This clone occurred once. The chain uses TRBV6-5 and TRBJ2-7; a possible D gene is TRBD2 (6 bases). Trimming removed 0 bases at V and 1 base at J, with 10 bases between. The CDR3 runs 15 residues. Germline lookup yields CDR1 MNHEY and CDR2 SVGAGI. The CDR3 region has the DNA TGTGCCAGCAGTTACTCCAAAGCGGGTTCCTACGAGCAGTACTTC. Its protein product is CASSYSKAGSYEQYF.

This rearrangement joins TRBV11-3 to TRBJ2-3; 10 bases align to TRBD2. J lost 0 bases, V lost 4 bases, and 7 bases had no gene match. The germline V gene has CDR1 SGHNT and CDR2 YENEEA. The CDR3 has 17 amino acids. CDR3 protein: CASSYKLAGPSTDTQYF. The CDR3, as DNA: TGTGCCAGCAGCTACAAACTAGCGGGACCTAGCACAGATACGCAGTATTTT.

This chain's CDR3 is CASSLGLGTNTGELFF. Written as DNA, the CDR3 is TGTGCCAGCAGTTTAGGACTGGGGACGAACACCGGGGAGCTGTTTTTT. This chain uses TRBV27 with TRBJ2-2; tentative D call: TRBD2 (5 bases). Trimming stripped 2 bases from V and 0 bases from J, with 10 bases between. Germline V gene lookup returns CDR1 MNHEY and CDR2 SMNVEV (reference sequence). The CDR3 extends over 16 amino acids.

The chain couples TRBV6-5 to TRBJ2-7; TRBD2 agrees at 7 bases. V gave up 8 bases and J gave up 2 bases; unmatched junction bases: 3. The CDR3 contains 12 residues. Germline loops: CDR1 MNHEY, CDR2 SVGAGI. The CDR3 here is CASGGGPYEQYF. As DNA, the CDR3 is TGTGCCAGCGGGGGGGGACCCTACGAGCAGTACTTC.

This CDR3 is CASSQDAGLAGGTGELFF. CDR3 nucleotides: TGCGCCAGCAGCCAAGATGCTGGACTAGCGGGTGGCACCGGGGAGCTGTTTTTT. This sequence joins TRBV4-1 and TRBJ2-2; the match to TRBD2 covers 11 bases. The CDR3 sequence is 18 residues long. Germline V lookup: CDR1 MGHRA, CDR2 YSYEKL. After removal of 0 bases from V and 4 bases from J, the junction contained 7 bases not matched to a gene.

This chain links TRBV7-2 with TRBJ2-1; no firm D call. Germline CDR1 reads SGHTA; CDR2 reads FQGNSA. The CDR3 totals 15 residues. V was trimmed by 5 bases and J by 6 bases, leaving 17 bases between them. The CDR3 nucleotides are TGTGCCAGCAGCCATGGTCCGAGTACGTCCAATGAGCAGTTCTTC. Translated: CASSHGPSTSNEQFF. The full variable domain, completed using reference TRBV7-2 and TRBJ2-1, is GAGVSQSPSNKVTEKGKDVELRCDPISGHTALYWYRQSLGQGLEFLIYFQGNSAPDKSGLPSDRFSAERTGGSVSTLTIQRTQQEDSAVYLCASSHGPSTSNEQFFGPGTRLTVL.

The chain has TRBV6-6 and TRBJ2-7; a weak D match, TRBD1 (6 bases). In germline, CDR1 is MNHNY, CDR2 SVGAGI (reference sequence). The CDR3 runs to 16 residues. V was trimmed by 8 bases and J by 0 bases, leaving 20 bases between them. CDR3 DNA: TGTGCCAGCCGGAGCCAAGGACAGATTTCCTCCTACGAGCAGTACTTC. Protein product: CASRSQGQISSYEQYF.

The chain links TRBV10-3 to TRBJ2-1; 13 bases fit TRBD2. The CDR3 sequence is 14 residues long. The junction had 5 bases not matched to a gene; V was cut back by 7 bases and J by 8 bases. Germline V lookup: CDR1 ENHRY, CDR2 SYGVKD. The chain's CDR3 is CAITTSGRAYEQFF. The CDR3 bases are TGTGCCATCACCACTAGCGGGAGGGCCTATGAGCAGTTCTTC.

This sequence joins TRBV27 and TRBJ1-2, with D tentatively TRBD1 (5 bases). The germline CDR1 and CDR2 sequences are MNHEY and SMNVEV (reference sequence). The CDR3 is 13 residues long. Trimming stripped 8 bases from V and 4 bases from J, with 14 bases between. CDR3 sequence reads: CASGGDGPYGYTF. CDR3 DNA: TGTGCCAGCGGGGGGGACGGGCCCTATGGCTACACCTTC.

This clone showed up just once. This chain connects TRBV10-3 to TRBJ2-7; 10 bases map to TRBD1. V gave up 10 bases and J gave up 3 bases; unmatched junction bases: 9. The V gene's germline CDR1 is ENHRY and CDR2 SYGVKD. CDR3 length: 14 amino acids. For the CDR3, the DNA is TGTGCCACATTGGAGTGGGACAGGGGCTACGAGCAGTACTTC. It codes for CATLEWDRGYEQYF.

The chain recombines TRBV4-1 with TRBJ2-1; D possibly corresponds to TRBD2 (6 bases). CDR1 is MGHRA, CDR2 YSYEKL, per germline. The V gene lost 1 base and the J gene lost 6 bases, with 16 bases spanning the gap. The CDR3 runs to 16 residues. CDR3 nucleotides: TGCGCCAGCAGCCAAGCTCCTGGGACTTATCCCAATGAGCAGTTCTTC. It codes for CASSQAPGTYPNEQFF.

CDR3 in DNA: TGTGCCAGAGGACTCCTCAGCTCCTACAATGAGCAGTTCTTC. Its translation is CARGLLSSYNEQFF. The rearrangement uses TRBV25-1 and TRBJ2-1; perhaps TRBD2 as D (5 bases). Germline assignment: CDR1 MGHDK and CDR2 SYGVNS. Trimming took off 9 bases at V and 0 bases at J, with 12 bases between the two ends. The CDR3 consists of 14 residues.

This chain links TRBV2 with TRBJ1-5; 9 nucleotides agree with TRBD1. This CDR3 is built from 14 residues. V dropped 3 bases and J dropped 6; count of bases not matched to a gene: 3. In germline, CDR1 is SNHLY, CDR2 FYNNEI. The CDR3 reads CASSEDRGSQPQHF. CDR3 coding DNA: TGTGCCAGCAGTGAGGACAGGGGAAGTCAGCCCCAGCATTTT.

The V and J genes are TRBV7-3 and TRBJ2-5; 9 bases align to TRBD2. CDR3 length: 17 residues. J was trimmed by 7 bases and V by 2 bases; bases with no gene match: 14. Germline loops: CDR1 SGHTA, CDR2 FQGTGA. The CDR3 reads CASSLGGSGSGVGTQYF. The DNA of the CDR3 is TGTGCCAGCAGCTTAGGGGGTAGCGGGAGTGGGGTCGGGACCCAGTACTTC.

This chain links TRBV5-1 with TRBJ2-2; D remains ambiguous. The CDR3 consists of 15 residues. Germline assignment: CDR1 SGHRS and CDR2 YFSETQ. The ends were cut back, 1 base at V and 0 bases at J, with 7 bases in the middle. The CDR3 is CASSLLGTNTGELFF. DNA for the CDR3: TGCGCCAGCAGCTTGTTGGGCACGAACACCGGGGAGCTGTTTTTT.